This TCR beta chain was documented in a study of blood T cell repertoires in COVID-19. About the research overall: Acute and convalescent COVID-19 specimens originated in the United States, Italy and Spain.

The ends lost 3 bases at V and 6 bases at J; junction bases unmatched: 4. Germline lookup yields CDR1 LNHDA and CDR2 SQIVND (reference sequence). CDR3 length equals 14 residues. Per the original methods: Amplifying reference gene primers gave estimates of nucleated cell counts. Data came from immunoSEQ multiplex PCR; TCRdb stores just in-frame clones and leaves some out. The V and J calls and clone size come from that table; D and trimming were worked out from the DNA. The table records tens of thousands of clones, 82% of them present only once. The receptor was isolated from a human donor in a cohort sampled during active COVID-19. The genes are TRBV19 and TRBJ1-1, with 10 nucleotides matching TRBD1. The material sequenced was peripheral blood. This chain's CDR3 is CASSIRGTGAEAFF. The CDR3 bases are TGTGCCAGTAGTATCCGGGGGACAGGGGCTGAAGCTTTCTTT.